A single sample is the source of the 7 T cell receptor beta chains below, sequenced in a study of T-cell memory formation after mild COVID-19. TCRdb passed the 5' RACE reads through MiXCR, listing each CDR3 protein once. The sample has about 340,000 distinct CDR3 sequences; around 20% are singletons. The sequencing input was PBMCs or a T cell subset sorted from them (not recorded which). The receptor source for this set is a man aged 18-30 years who had mild COVID-19 (a few samples of this study predate the infection). Cell type and time point are not known.

The V gene is TRBV7-2, the J gene TRBJ2-5, with D possibly matching TRBD2 (5 bases). CDR1 SGHTA and CDR2 FQGNSA come from the germline V gene. The CDR3 totals 14 residues. Trimming left V 2 bases short and J 4 bases short, with 11 bases between. This chain's CDR3 is CASSLPGFRETQYF. The DNA of the CDR3 is TGTGCCAGCAGCTTACCGGGGTTTCGAGAGACCCAGTACTTC.

This clonotype has only a few counts. The genes are TRBV4-2 and TRBJ2-7; D tentatively reads TRBD1 or TRBD2 (6 bases each). Germline V gene lookup returns CDR1 LGHNA and CDR2 YNFKEQ. The CDR3 is 16 residues long. Trimming shortened V by 4 bases and J by 4 bases, and 20 bases separated the two germline ends. This CDR3 reads CASSRDRGGIPYEQYF. Here the CDR3 DNA reads TGTGCCAGCAGCCGGGATCGAGGGGGGATTCCTTACGAGCAGTACTTC.

This clonotype has at least ten counts. The chain has TRBV6-5 and TRBJ2-5, with D possibly being TRBD1 (5 bases). With 2 bases removed from V and 10 bases from J, the gap between germline ends came to 17 bases. The CDR3 consists of 14 residues. The V gene's germline CDR1 is MNHEY and CDR2 SVGAGI. CDR3 region: CASSYERQTPFQYF. The CDR3 coding sequence is TGTGCCAGCAGTTACGAAAGACAGACCCCGTTCCAGTACTTC.

This clonotype was detected a few times. V usage is TRBV12-3 or TRBV12-4 and J usage is TRBJ1-3; D might be TRBD1 (6 bases). CDR3 size: 16 residues. V was shortened by 6 bases and J by 2 bases, with 17 bases between the two germline ends. This CDR3 is CASRPAGGAAGNTIYF. The DNA for the CDR3 is TGTGCCAGCAGACCCGCCGGGGGGGCCGCTGGAAACACCATATATTTT.

This clonotype was detected a few times. The CDR3: CASSWGLGAASTDTQYF. The CDR3 coding sequence is TGTGCCAGCAGCTGGGGATTAGGGGCGGCTAGCACAGATACGCAGTATTTT. V usage is TRBV11-3 and J usage is TRBJ2-3, with D tentatively TRBD1 (5 bases). Germline loops: CDR1 SGHNT, CDR2 YENEEA. V was cut by 4 bases and J by 0 bases, with 17 bases left in between. This CDR3 has 17 residues.

The chain links TRBV9 to TRBJ1-5; 10 nucleotides agree with TRBD1. The length of the CDR3 is 15 residues. From germline, CDR1 is SGDLS and CDR2 YYNGEE. With V trimmed by 0 bases and J by 5 bases, 2 bases remained unmatched. CDR3 nucleotides: TGTGCCAGCAGCGTAGGAGGACAGGGGGATCAGCCCCAGCATTTT. Translated: CASSVGGQGDQPQHF.

CDR3 nucleotides: TGCGCCAGCAGCCTAGGGGCAGGGTACGAGCAGTACTTC. Its translation: CASSLGAGYEQYF. The chain couples TRBV4-3 to TRBJ2-7; a weak D match, TRBD1 (5 bases). V dropped 4 bases and J dropped 4 bases, with 11 bases sitting between them. Germline lookup yields CDR1 LGHNA and CDR2 YSLEER. CDR3 length: 13 residues.